One sample yielded the 20 T cell receptor beta chains listed below, sequenced in a study of neurological immune-mediated disorders. In TCRdb, the 5' RACE reads were re-called with MiXCR into one record per CDR3 protein. The sample holds 39,000 or so distinct CDR3 sequences; 2.5% are singletons and the top ten take roughly an eighth. The sequenced sample consisted of PBMCs. Receptors were obtained from a man aged 25 to 40 with multiple sclerosis.

For this clonotype: One base away lies a much larger clone, so this may be a sequencing read error. V and J are TRBV7-8 and TRBJ1-1; D is perhaps TRBD1 (5 bases). The V gene's germline CDR1 is SGHVS and CDR2 FQNEAQ. The CDR3 runs 13 residues. CDR3 sequence reads: CANSYEGYTEAFF. In DNA form, the CDR3 reads TGTGCCAACAGCTACGAGGGGTACACTGAAGCTTTCTTT. Complete variable domain (other parts from reference TRBV7-8 and TRBJ1-1): GAGVSQSPRYKVAKRGQDVALRCDPISGHVSLFWYQQALGQGPEFLTYFQNEAQLDKSGLPSDRFFAERPEGSVSTLKIQRTQQEDSAVYLCANSYEGYTEAFFGQGTRLTVV.

The genes are TRBV5-5 and TRBJ2-5, with unresolved D. Per germline, CDR1 SGHKS and CDR2 YYEKEE (reference sequence). The CDR3 totals 15 residues. Trimming stripped 0 bases from V and 3 bases from J, with 12 bases between. CDR3 sequence (DNA): TGTGCCAGCAGCTTGGCCGGGCTCCTCGAAGAGACCCAGTACTTC. Protein product: CASSLAGLLEETQYF.

This clonotype appeared many times. This CDR3 is CASNGGGNTGELFF. In nucleotides, the CDR3 is TGCGCCAGCAATGGCGGGGGGAACACCGGGGAGCTGTTTTTT. This rearrangement joins TRBV10-2 to TRBJ2-2, with TRBD2 matching 7 bases. This CDR3 is built from 14 residues. The germline gives CDR1 WSHSY, CDR2 SAAADI. V lost 7 bases and J lost 1; bases outside the gene matches: 3.

This rearrangement joins TRBV7-2 to TRBJ1-4; maybe TRBD1 (5 bases). The V end lost 1 base, the J end lost 1 base, and 13 bases lay between the germline ends. Germline lookup yields CDR1 SGHTA and CDR2 FQGNSA. CDR3 length equals 17 residues. The CDR3 nucleotides read TGTGCCAGCAGCTTAGGGGGGACGGCTGGAACTAATGAAAAACTGTTTTTT. Protein: CASSLGGTAGTNEKLFF.

This clonotype was observed many times. This sequence joins TRBV5-1 and TRBJ2-7, with D possibly TRBD1 on 6 matching bases. The CDR3 covers 14 residues. Between the trimmed V and J ends, which lost 4 bases and 7 bases, there was a span of 18 bases. The germline V gene encodes CDR1 SGHRS and CDR2 YFSETQ. CDR3 bases: TGCGCCAGCAGCGGTTCACAGGGACCGGGGGAGCAGTACTTC. Encoded protein: CASSGSQGPGEQYF. Based on the CDR3 plus reference TRBV5-1 and TRBJ2-7, the full variable domain is KAGVTQTPRYLIKTRGQQVTLSCSPISGHRSVSWYQQTPGQGLQFLFEYFSETQRNKGNFPGRFSGRQFSNSRSEMNVSTLELGDSALYLCASSGSQGPGEQYFGPGTRLTVT.

This chain joins TRBV20-1 and TRBJ2-1, with D unclear. This CDR3 contains 10 residues. The ends were cut back, 3 bases at V and 7 bases at J, with 4 bases in the middle. The germline V gene has CDR1 DFQATT and CDR2 SNEGSKA (reference sequence). The DNA for the CDR3 is TGCAGTGCTAGCCGGAATGAGCAGTTCTTC. Translating it yields CSASRNEQFF.

This clonotype was seen many times. This sequence joins TRBV5-1 and TRBJ1-3, with TRBD1 matching 9 bases. This CDR3 comprises 15 residues. With 6 bases clipped from V and 0 bases from J, the junction kept 4 bases outside the gene matches. Germline V gives CDR1 SGHRS, CDR2 YFSETQ. CDR3 sequence (DNA): TGCGCCAGCAAGGCGGGACAGGGCTCTGGAAACACCATATATTTT. Amino acids: CASKAGQGSGNTIYF.

This clonotype was counted ten times or more. The V and J genes are TRBV9 and TRBJ2-3; 10 bases align to TRBD2. Germline CDR1 and CDR2: SGDLS and YYNGEE. The CDR3 spans 16 residues. After removal of 4 bases from V and 5 bases from J, the junction contained 10 bases not matched to a gene. CDR3 amino acids: CASSRPLAGVRDTQYF. The CDR3 coding sequence is TGTGCCAGCAGCCGGCCCCTAGCGGGAGTAAGAGATACGCAGTATTTT.

Relative to its sample, this clonotype is medium-sized. This chain uses TRBV12-3 or TRBV12-4 with TRBJ2-7; a possible D gene is TRBD1 (6 bases). This CDR3 comprises 15 residues. The V end was cut by 5 bases, the J end by 2 bases, with 16 bases between. CDR3 loop: CASSGMGQQPYEQYF. For the CDR3, the DNA is TGTGCCAGCAGTGGGATGGGACAACAGCCCTACGAGCAGTACTTC.

This clonotype was detected ten times or more. The chain combines TRBV4-3 with TRBJ1-1; the D is unclear. Trimming removed 0 bases at V and 7 bases at J, with 9 bases between. The CDR3 length is 13 residues. Germline CDR1 LGHNA, CDR2 YSLEER. CDR3 sequence (DNA): TGCGCCAGCAGCCAAGATAGAGGTTTTGAAGCTTTCTTT. The encoded protein is CASSQDRGFEAFF.

This clonotype was recorded at least ten times. CDR3 DNA sequence: TGTGCCAGCACCCTGGGCAATGAGCAGTTCTTC. As protein: CASTLGNEQFF. V usage is TRBV12-3 or TRBV12-4 and J usage is TRBJ2-1, with D uncertain. The CDR3 totals 11 residues. Trimming stripped 7 bases from V and 6 bases from J, with 7 bases between.

This clonotype was detected many times. The rearrangement links TRBV21-1 to TRBJ2-7. TRBV21-1 is a known pseudogene. The CDR3 length is 12 residues. CDR3 residues: CASYRGSYEQYF. The DNA for the CDR3 is TGTGCCAGCTACAGGGGCTCCTACGAGCAGTACTTC.

There are many counts of this clonotype. The chain links TRBV4-1 to TRBJ1-5; 11 bases fit TRBD1. The trim removed 1 base at V and 6 bases at J, leaving 5 bases unmatched. CDR1 MGHRA and CDR2 YSYEKL come from the germline V gene. This CDR3 comprises 16 residues. CDR3 region: CASSQGGQGATQPQHF. The CDR3 DNA is TGCGCCAGCAGCCAAGGCGGACAGGGGGCTACTCAGCCCCAGCATTTT.

This clonotype was found many times. This rearrangement joins TRBV3-1 to TRBJ2-3; tentative D call: TRBD2 (5 bases). This CDR3 is 15 amino acids long. Deletions cut 1 base from V and 0 bases from J, with 8 bases between. CDR1 and CDR2 from the germline V gene are LGHDT and YNNKEL (reference sequence). The DNA of the CDR3 is TGTGCCAGCAGCCAAGTGCGGACTAGCACAGATACGCAGTATTTT. It specifies CASSQVRTSTDTQYF.

This clonotype was recorded many times. The chain couples TRBV29-1 to TRBJ1-2, with 7 bases fitting TRBD1. This CDR3 comprises 13 residues. With 7 bases clipped from V and 5 bases from J, the junction kept 10 bases outside the gene matches. Germline lookup yields CDR1 SQVTM and CDR2 ANQGSEA. CDR3 residues: CSAGDREAYGYTF. The DNA of the CDR3 is TGCAGCGCCGGTGACAGGGAGGCTTATGGCTACACCTTC.

At least ten counts were recorded for this clonotype. This rearrangement joins TRBV27 to TRBJ2-1, with TRBD2 matching over 16 bases. Germline V gene sequence: CDR1 MNHEY, CDR2 SMNVEV (reference sequence). V shed 5 bases, J shed 1 base, and the junction held 11 bases outside the gene matches. CDR3 length: 20 residues. CDR3 protein: CASSTQGLAGGVASYNEQFF. CDR3 DNA: TGTGCCAGCAGTACCCAGGGACTAGCGGGAGGGGTTGCGTCCTACAATGAGCAGTTCTTC.

This clonotype was seen repeatedly, ten times or more. V is TRBV7-2 and J is TRBJ1-1, with D possibly being TRBD1 (5 bases). Germline CDR1 is SGHTA and CDR2 is FQGNSA. Between the trimmed V and J ends, which lost 2 bases and 1 base, there was a span of 8 bases. The CDR3 length is 14 residues. CDR3 amino acids: CASSLLGENTEAFF. The CDR3 nucleotides are TGTGCCAGCAGCTTACTAGGGGAGAACACTGAAGCTTTCTTT.

This clonotype came up many times. The chain links TRBV20-1 to TRBJ1-5, with a weak D call TRBD1 (5 bases). The CDR3 loop spans 17 amino acids. The germline V gene has CDR1 DFQATT and CDR2 SNEGSKA (reference sequence). V lost 5 bases and J 0 bases, leaving 20 bases between the germline ends. CDR3 in amino acids: CSAFSGSGGYSNQPQHF. For the CDR3, the DNA is TGCAGTGCTTTTTCCGGGTCTGGGGGATATAGCAATCAGCCCCAGCATTTT.

This clonotype showed up many times. V and J are TRBV4-1 and TRBJ1-1, with 9 bases lining up with TRBD1. The CDR3 sequence is 16 residues long. Germline-derived CDR1 and CDR2 are MGHRA and YSYEKL. J gave up 3 bases and V 2 bases, and 7 bases lay outside the gene matches. The CDR3 is CASSQTAGTGYTEAFF. CDR3 DNA sequence: TGCGCCAGCAGCCAAACAGCGGGGACAGGGTACACTGAAGCTTTCTTT.

This clonotype was observed at least ten times. The chain employs TRBV7-2 and TRBJ1-1; possible D gene TRBD1, 6 bases. This CDR3 has 15 residues. Trimming pared 5 bases from V and 0 bases from J, leaving 13 bases between. Germline-derived CDR1 and CDR2 are SGHTA and FQGNSA. CDR3 in amino acids: CASSNIRGVNTEAFF. CDR3 DNA sequence: TGTGCCAGCAGCAATATCAGGGGCGTGAACACTGAAGCTTTCTTT.